Listed below are T cell receptor beta chains from one sample, sequenced in a study of tumor-infiltrating lymphocytes in primary liver carcinoma. Via MiXCR, TCRdb re-called the multiplex PCR reads, giving one row per CDR3 protein. The sample contains 90,000 to 110,000 distinct CDR3 sequences, roughly 80% of which appear only once. Source material: liver tumor tissue from sampling region 3. The receptors were sampled from a man aged 35 to 55 with primary liver carcinoma and hepatitis B virus infection. The CDR3 runs from the conserved cysteine through the conserved F or W. D genes are given only for firm matches. Size is stated for part of the rows, as once, few or many counts, or as a class when the clone is expanded.

J gene | V gene | D gene | clone size | CDR3 protein | CDR3 DNA
TRBJ1-1 | TRBV19 | . | few | CANYKYLNTEAFF | TGTGCCAACTATAAGTATTTGAACACTGAAGCTTTCTTT
TRBJ1-2 | TRBV12-3/TRBV12-4 | . | . | CAGSPSGTNYGYTF | TGTGCCGGCAGCCCCTCGGGGACTAACTATGGCTATACCTTC
TRBJ1-5 | TRBV10-3 | . | . | CAISDGVNHPQHF | TGTGCCATCAGTGACGGGGTGAATCACCCCCAGCATTTT
TRBJ2-7 | TRBV5-6 | . | . | CASSRTWIGSYGQYF | TGTGCCAGCAGTCGGACATGGATTGGGTCCTACGGGCAGTACTTC
TRBJ2-5 | TRBV5-5 | . | . | CASTWGVRGETQYF | TGTGCCAGCACCTGGGGGGTGCGCGGAGAGACCCAATACTTC
TRBJ1-5 | TRBV6-1 | TRBD1 | . | CASGRMRGRIQPQHF | TGTGCCAGCGGGAGAATGAGGGGGCGCATTCAGCCCCAGCATTTT
TRBJ2-1 | TRBV7-8 | . | . | CANTVSFEQSF | TGTGCCAACACTGTTAGCTTTGAGCAGTCCTTC
TRBJ2-1 | TRBV14 | TRBD2 | . | CASSTAAGWVNNKQFF | TGTGCCAGCAGTACCGCAGCGGGATGGGTAAACAATAAGCAGTTCTTC
TRBJ2-1 | TRBV6-6 | TRBD2 | . | CTTLGAGGPVHNEQFF | TGCACCACCCTCGGAGCGGGAGGGCCCGTCCACAATGAGCAGTTCTTC
TRBJ1-1 | TRBV29-1 | . | . | CSVGAGRGMNTEAFF | TGCAGCGTTGGGGCAGGGCGGGGAATGAACACTGAAGCTTTCTTT
TRBJ2-5 | TRBV29-1 | TRBD1 | . | CSVTSGTEEETQYF | TGCAGCGTTACTTCCGGGACAGAGGAAGAGACCCAGTACTTC
TRBJ1-2 | TRBV7-3 | . | many | CASSLQSGFPVF | TGTGCCAGCAGCTTACAATCCGGATTTCCTGTCTTC
TRBJ1-6 | TRBV28 | . | once | CAGSLDRILSYNSPLHF | TGTGCCGGCAGTTTAGACAGGATATTGTCCTATAATTCACCCCTCCACTTT
TRBJ1-2 | TRBV28 | . | . | CASNSMTAGAYGYTF | TGTGCCAGCAATTCTATGACGGCTGGAGCCTATGGCTACACCTTC
TRBJ2-2 | TRBV11-3 | TRBD2 | . | CAKSPGLAGYTWELFF | TGTGCCAAAAGCCCCGGACTAGCGGGCTACACCTGGGAGCTGTTTTTT
TRBJ2-1 | TRBV20-1 | TRBD2 | . | CSATVTSASSYNEQFF | TGCAGTGCAACAGTCACTAGCGCGAGCTCCTACAATGAGCAGTTCTTC
TRBJ2-1 | TRBV4-3 | . | . | CAISQTRELYNEQFF | TGCGCCATCAGCCAAACACGGGAGTTGTACAATGAGCAGTTCTTC
TRBJ1-6 | TRBV29-1 | . | . | CSASKAINSPLHF | TGCAGCGCTTCGAAGGCCATAAATTCACCCCTGCACTTT
TRBJ2-3 | TRBV5-1 | . | . | CASNLASASTDMQYF | TGCGCCAGCAACTTGGCCAGCGCCAGCACAGATATGCAGTATTTT
TRBJ2-1 | TRBV6-1 | . | . | CAGEEELSYEQFF | TGTGCCGGCGAGGAGGAACTAAGCTATGAGCAGTTCTTC
TRBJ2-2 | TRBV6-5 | . | . | CTSSVSGVSGGELIF | TGTACCAGCAGCGTATCGGGAGTCTCTGGCGGGGAGCTGATTTTT
TRBJ2-3 | TRBV29-1 | TRBD1 | . | CSVSGTGASGTQYF | TGCAGCGTTTCCGGTACAGGGGCGTCGGGTACGCAGTATTTT
TRBJ1-3 | TRBV5-1 | . | . | CTSSLDGQNPGNTIYF | TGCACCAGCAGCTTGGACGGGCAGAATCCTGGAAACACCATATATTTT
TRBJ1-2 | TRBV29-1 | . | . | CSVDDGTCGYTF | TGCAGCGTTGACGACGGAACGTGTGGCTACACCTTC
TRBJ1-1 | TRBV4-1 | . | many | CASSQDSGVQNTEAFF | TGCGCCAGCAGCCAAGATTCGGGGGTACAGAACACTGAAGCTTTCTTT
TRBJ2-1 | TRBV20-1 | . | . | CNAKPLNEQFF | TGCAATGCTAAACCCCTCAATGAGCAGTTCTTC
TRBJ2-2 | TRBV29-1 | TRBD2 | . | CSVGTRAASTGELFF | TGCAGCGTTGGGACTAGAGCGGCGAGCACCGGGGAGCTGTTCTTT
TRBJ1-1 | TRBV24-1 | . | . | CATSAGTEAFF | TGTGCCACCAGTGCTGGCACTGAAGCTTTCTTT
TRBJ2-5 | TRBV5-1 | TRBD2 | . | CANSLSGSTEETQYF | TGCGCCAACAGCTTAAGCGGGAGCACGGAAGAGACCCAGTACTTC
TRBJ2-1 | TRBV5-1 | . | many | CASSLDTAVSSYNEQFF | TGCGCCAGCAGCTTGGATACAGCGGTGAGCTCCTACAATGAGCAGTTCTTC
TRBJ2-5 | TRBV12-3/TRBV12-4 | . | . | CASSLVGVETQNF | TGTGCCAGCAGTCTAGTGGGAGTTGAGACCCAGAACTTC
TRBJ1-3 | TRBV4-1 | . | . | CASSIDIIASGITIYF | TGCGCCAGCAGCATCGATATAATCGCCTCTGGAATCACCATATATTTT
TRBJ2-1 | TRBV6-1 | TRBD2 | . | CASSEAKFGLAGDSEQIF | TGTGCCAGCAGTGAAGCCAAGTTCGGACTAGCGGGGGACAGTGAGCAGATCTTC
TRBJ2-7 | TRBV4-2 | . | . | CASSQDRYEQYF | TGTGCAAGCAGCCAAGATCGGTACGAACAGTACTTC
TRBJ2-7 | TRBV12-3/TRBV12-4 | . | . | CASNLGDLGEQYF | TGTGCCAGCAATTTAGGGGACCTTGGCGAGCAGTACTTC
TRBJ1-1 | TRBV29-1 | TRBD1 | . | CTVARGLGITEAFF | TGCACCGTTGCGAGGGGGCTTGGGATCACTGAAGCTTTCTTT
TRBJ2-2 | TRBV12-3/TRBV12-4 | TRBD2 | . | CASTLLAALGWELFF | TGTGCCAGCACCCTACTAGCGGCCCTCGGCTGGGAACTGTTTTTT
TRBJ1-2 | TRBV12-3/TRBV12-4 | . | . | CASSTAGGRRGYAF | TGTGCCAGCAGTACAGCCGGAGGGAGGCGTGGCTACGCCTTC
TRBJ2-6 | TRBV5-1 | . | . | CASRFQDNSGDNVLTF | TGTGCCAGCAGATTCCAGGACAACTCTGGGGACAACGTCCTGACTTTC
TRBJ2-2 | TRBV5-4 | TRBD2 | . | CTSSWMVAGNTGELFF | TGCACCAGCAGCTGGATGGTAGCGGGGAATACCGGGGAGCTGTTTTTT
TRBJ2-3 | TRBV29-1 | . | . | CSTWHANTQYF | TGCAGCACCTGGCATGCAAATACGCAGTACTTT
TRBJ2-1 | TRBV12-3/TRBV12-4 | . | . | CASTRTNGGDEQFF | TGTGCCAGCACCAGGACTAACGGGGGCGATGAGCAGTTCTTC
TRBJ1-1 | TRBV7-9 | . | . | CASSISANIEAFF | TGTGCCAGCAGCATATCCGCGAACATTGAAGCTTTCTTT
TRBJ2-1 | TRBV6-1 | . | . | CTSDLGGSYNEQFF | TGTACCAGCGACTTGGGGGGCTCCTACAATGAGCAATTCTTC
TRBJ1-5 | TRBV5-6 | . | . | CASNTTGFNHPQHF | TGTGCCAGCAACACAACAGGGTTTAATCATCCCCAGCATTTT
TRBJ2-3 | TRBV7-3 | TRBD2 | . | CARSLAGGPDTQYF | TGTGCCAGGAGCTTAGCGGGAGGACCAGATACGCAGTATTTT
TRBJ1-1 | TRBV29-1 | TRBD1 | . | CRAQQGARTEAFF | TGCAGGGCCCAACAGGGGGCAAGAACTGAAGCTTTCTTT
TRBJ2-5 | TRBV29-1 | . | . | CIVESAAGRLETQYF | TGCATCGTTGAATCCGCGGCGGGTAGACTGGAGACCCAGTACTTC
TRBJ2-3 | TRBV4-3 | TRBD2 | . | CDSSRDALAADTQYF | TGCGACAGCAGCCGAGATGCCCTAGCGGCAGATACGCAGTATTTT
TRBJ2-1 | TRBV6-1 | . | . | CASSKVGDKQFF | TGTGCCAGCAGTAAAGTGGGGGACAAGCAGTTCTTC
TRBJ2-2 | TRBV29-1 | . | . | CSAGIGVWYTGELFF | TGCAGCGCTGGGATTGGGGTATGGTACACCGGGGAGCTGTTTTTT